This TCR beta chain originates from a study of cytomegalovirus exposure and HLA in healthy donors (TCRdb year 2017). About the full investigation: According to an earlier analysis of a few hundred of the donors, about 170 million T cells yielded 117 million unique TCR beta sequences and roughly 280 Gb of sequence data. Roughly five DR-DQ haplotypes were treated as single units for association and clustering because of strong linkage in the cohort. The number of donors typed differed by locus, with roughly 629-640 for A, B, C, DRB1 and DQB1, 522 for DQA1, 606 for DPA1, and some 440 for DPB1. The study used immunosequencing to profile the T cell repertoires of approximately 630 subjects and linked those repertoires to cytomegalovirus serostatus. To predict cytomegalovirus infection status, the study brought together high-throughput TCR immunosequencing, statistical association of individual TCRs with disease status, and machine learning. Of the 398 genotyped donors, less than 85% were placed in the genetic ancestry cluster associated with self-reported Caucasian donors. Every repertoire in the discovery cohort had been generated on one and the same sequencing platform. Along with the 666-subject first cohort, a separate validation cohort of 120 different subjects was used. An earlier analysis of 500 to 650 of the donors applied high-throughput TCR beta sequencing to assess whether each TCR beta V gene segment acted as functional or pseudogenic. HLA typing covered class I and class II loci at four-digit resolution. Donor age, sex, ethnicity and CMV serostatus were compiled alongside the repertoire data. The aim of the study was to test whether cataloging public T cell receptors could identify signatures of past pathogen exposure. In a later genetic analysis, genome-wide SNP genotypes for about 65% of the 666 donors were used, and that subset was treated as a discovery cohort. To study patterns of TCR occurrence, a later analysis re-analyzed previously published TCR beta repertoires from 700 or so donors and added high-resolution HLA genotyping. In the later analysis, no new phenotypic data were used to find candidate immune exposures; instead, reliance was placed on TCR beta sequences and their occurrence across donors. An early release covering roughly 600 HLA-typed donors comprised 250 to 350 gigabases of sequencing data and approximately 85 million unique TCR sequences. Across 398 genotyped donors of the cohort, an average of about 250,000 unique TCR beta nucleotide sequences per donor were sequenced, and around 19% of those sequences were non-productive. The research as a whole found: In both the original and validation cohorts, the classifier was reported to diagnose cytomegalovirus status with high specificity and sensitivity. A cluster of highly shared sequence variants was judged likely to be a technical artifact of the sequencing pipeline. In a later genetic analysis, fewer N-insertions in productive TCRs were reported among donors in an Asian-associated ancestry cluster than the approximately 630-donor mean. Correlated functional status among segregating V segments might reflect linkage disequilibrium, but an unknown experimental factor could not be ruled out. Most CMV-associated TCR beta chains appeared to be HLA-restricted in a later analysis, and the HLA associations seemed to be driven largely by CMV exposure. Only TCR beta chains were sequenced in this cohort, and the absence of alpha or paired-chain data limited detectable features. A further reported finding was that TCR beta sequences accurately predicted the HLA-A and HLA-B alleles for most subjects in the first cohort. Because HLA typing was missing for some donors at each locus, association tests included only the typed subset. The presence/absence analyses assumed that sequencing depth was roughly uniform across donors, and that assumption may not be true. A later analysis found that HLA-associated TCR beta chains were more clonally expanded and had lower generation probabilities than equally common non-associated chains. The earlier analysis of about 600 of the donors excluded about 16 rarely observed V segments, including chromosome 9 orphons, because counts were too low. Most TCR sequences were observed very rarely across donors, whereas some public TCRs were present in many individuals. A few of the identified cytomegalovirus-associated TCR beta chains were confirmed in vitro to be specific for cytomegalovirus antigens. In a later analysis, the rate of TCR association differed among HLA loci, with DRB1 alleles having the most associated TCRs and HLA-C alleles having the fewest. Specific HLA alleles were associated with 15,000 to 20,000 TCR beta sequences at a false discovery rate of 0.05 in a later analysis. Several of the top co-occurrence clusters appeared to be linked to parvovirus B19, influenza, CMV and Epstein-Barr virus, according to a later analysis. Some IMGT-functional V segments, including TRBV6-2 and TRBV6-3, could not be distinguished by the 87-base-pair reads and were therefore excluded. In a later genetic analysis, a missense DCLRE1C variant was associated with V-gene and J-gene trimming of TCR beta chains, and the association was replicated in an independent cohort. When HLA alleles, especially DR and DQ, strongly co-occurred, attributing TCR associations to individual alleles was difficult. In an earlier analysis of under 600 of the donors, most TCR beta V segments were observed in productive rearrangements about 87% or about 30% of the time, broadly matching IMGT annotations. The study gave a list of some 150 TCR beta chains associated with cytomegalovirus. The authors suggested that the approach could potentially be generalized to other disease states and immunological phenotypes. For the cohort, immune exposure information was limited to CMV serostatus.

To prepare the library, the immunoSEQ multiplex PCR assay was applied. The multiplex PCR relied on a mix of 60 forward primers for TCR Vbeta segments and 13 reverse primers for TCR Jbeta segments. The CDR3 region of rearranged TCR beta genes was amplified from genomic DNA by a multiplex PCR assay. The amplified TCR beta libraries were sequenced on the Illumina HiSeq System as 87-base-pair reads. In the original analysis: Across the 700 or so repertoires, a later analysis counted 80 million or so unique TCR beta chains, 8.5 million to 12 million of which were shared by at least two donors. A nearest-neighbor algorithm error-corrected the raw reads and collapsed the reads into unique sequences, merging closely related sequences to remove PCR and sequencing errors. Alignment of CDR3 sequences to IMGT reference sequences was used to assign V, D and J gene segments. For a sequence to be retained, at least a six-nucleotide match to both a V gene segment and a J gene segment was required. A rearrangement was called productive if the CDR3 had no stop codons and remained in frame with V and J, and every other rearrangement was called non-productive. Following IMGT convention, CDR3 was defined as the stretch from the second conserved V-encoded cysteine up to the conserved J-encoded phenylalanine. In an earlier analysis of just under 600 of the donors, sequences lacking an unambiguous match to a single V gene segment were excluded. An earlier analysis of several hundred of the donors classified V segments as functional when productive rearrangements were above 56.7% and as segregating when the standard deviation between donors was above 5%. A statistical classification framework was developed to diagnose cytomegalovirus status using the catalog of TCR beta chain sequences. In a later analysis, V and J genes were assigned by comparing TCR nucleotide sequences against IMGT/GENE-DB human TR gene sequences. A later analysis assigned CDR3 sequences and most-parsimonious VDJ recombination scenarios with the TCRdist pipeline. In a later analysis, each TCR beta chain was defined by its CDR3 amino acid sequence together with its V-gene family, and reads without a unique V-gene family were excluded. A later analysis removed over 500 highly shared, low-generation-probability nucleotide sequences to deal with suspected cross-contamination and a sequencing artifact. In a later analysis, a clonal expansion index was calculated for each public chain from normalized within-repertoire ranks of inferred template counts. A later analysis computed generation probabilities with a VDJ recombination model fitted to out-of-frame rearrangements, and checked the results against IGoR. A later analysis scored TCR-TCR, TCR-HLA and TCR-CMV co-occurrence with hypergeometric tests, applying a repertoire-size bias correction to TCR pairs. In a later analysis, false discovery rates were estimated by permuting HLA or CMV assignments 20 times. In a later analysis, co-occurring TCRs were grouped with DBSCAN, and TCRdist sequence similarity was added when clustering was performed within HLA-allele-positive subsets. Repertoires with fewer than 30,000 or more than 120,000 public chains were left out of co-occurrence clustering, as were five repertoires with anomalous nucleotide sharing. TCRdb's version of the immuneACCESS table is confined to in-frame rearrangements and falls short of the full clone set. An unresolved V gene accounts for under half of the shortfall where checked; the remainder is of unknown origin. V, J and clone size were drawn from that table, and D and trimming were deduced from the DNA. Present in this sample are 95,000 to 110,000 clones, over 75% of which were seen just once. 2% to 2.5% of the sample goes to the ten largest clones.

At the junction V is shortened by 0 bases and J by 7 bases, with 9 bases in between. The germline V gene yields SGHAT for CDR1 and FQNNGV for CDR2. Inclusive of the bounding cysteine and phenylalanine, the CDR3 is 13 residues long. The kept DNA is CDR3 alone, 39 bases in frame from the first base. As concerns this clone: This receptor's antigen is unknown. Nothing much larger sits one base from this clone, and base qualities are not available.

In total, more than 500 healthy bone marrow donors made up the cohort. Cohort members were all nominally healthy when sampled, although unrecorded immune exposures were likely present. The donor was CMV seronegative and was included in the group of a few hundred seronegative cohort members. Every donor gave a peripheral blood sample, and the peripheral blood mononuclear cells from that sample were used for TCR beta sequencing. The Qiagen DNeasy Blood Extraction Kit was used to extract genomic DNA from the blood cell samples. Here the chain combines TRBV11-2 and TRBJ2-5; the D gene is perhaps TRBD1, from 5 matching bases. The sample comprised PBMCs. The source of this sequence is a man aged 30-40 years in good health and CMV-seronegative. The base sequence is TGTGCCAGCAGCTTAGAAGGGGTGCGGACCCAGTACTTC. This sequence encodes CASSLEGVRTQYF.